This T cell receptor beta chain was found in a study of blood T cells in healthy people across ages. Germline values: CDR1 LGHNA, CDR2 YNFKEQ. Trimming removed 1 base at V and 8 bases at J, with 15 bases between. The CDR3 runs to 15 residues. This clonotype showed up just a few times. With a J-beta primer mix and a sample-barcoded 5' primer, a second PCR ran about 7 to 12 cycles. TCRdb reprocessed the 5' RACE reads with MiXCR, giving one entry per CDR3 protein. The sample includes about 500,000 distinct CDR3 sequences, around 24% of them seen just once. The same data also contributed to another study, on T cells of mothers and their children.

This chain uses TRBV4-2 with TRBJ2-4; D tentatively reads TRBD1 or TRBD2 (5 bases each). This receptor was identified in a boy between 5 and 17 years old in good health. The specimen was blood. In DNA, the CDR3 is TGTGCCAGCAGCCAAGTTGGGGGAATCAGGGACATTCAGTACTTC. It specifies CASSQVGGIRDIQYF.